The 27 T cell receptor beta chains below were found in one sample sequenced in a study of blood T cells in healthy people across ages (dated by TCRdb to about 2015). Library preparation was by 5' RACE. A second PCR of 7 to 11 cycles was performed with a sample-barcoded 5' primer and a J-beta primer mix. Through fastp at Q25 and MiXCR, TCRdb rebuilt clones from the public reads, retaining in-frame beta chains. Every entry covers one CDR3 protein and lists the most common genes and DNA from its rows. For this sample there are around 1,800,000 distinct CDR3 sequences; 39% appear just once. About 23% of the sample is taken by the ten largest. Sample: blood. These TCRs come from a human donor in good health.

With regard to this clonotype: Because it lacks the conserved phenylalanine or tryptophan at the end, this CDR3 is likely a read error. The chain couples TRBV28 to TRBJ1-1; D not resolved. From germline, CDR1 is MDHEN and CDR2 SYDVKM. V lost 8 bases to trimming and J lost 7 bases, with 14 bases between them. CDR3 length: 12 amino acids. The CDR3 coding sequence is TGTGCCAGCCCACAGCAGACGGATGAAGCTTTCTCT. This sequence encodes CASPQQTDEAFS.

The chain combines TRBV15 with TRBJ2-1; a possible D gene is TRBD1 (5 bases). Trimming took off 3 bases at V and 3 bases at J, with 15 bases between the two ends. The CDR3 loop spans 16 amino acids. Germline values: CDR1 LNHNV, CDR2 YYDKDF (reference sequence). CDR3 region: CATSRDIGLVYNEQFF. In nucleotides, the CDR3 is TGTGCCACCAGCAGGGACATAGGGCTAGTCTACAATGAGCAGTTCTTC.

The table lists this clonotype with a few counts. The chain is built from TRBV12-3 or TRBV12-4 and TRBJ2-4, with D perhaps TRBD1 or TRBD2 (6 bases each). The end of the DNA aligns better with TRBJ2-7, so the J call may be wrong. The length of the CDR3 is 15 residues. CDR3 protein: CASSPTGTSPNEQYF. In DNA form, the CDR3 reads TGTGCCAGCAGTCCTACAGGGACTTCCCCCAACGAGCAGTACTTC.

The gene calls are TRBV2 and TRBJ2-7, with no clear D. V dropped 4 bases and J dropped 0 bases, with 7 bases sitting between them. Germline V gives CDR1 SNHLY, CDR2 FYNNEI. The CDR3 extends over 13 amino acids. The CDR3 DNA reads TGTGCCAGCAGTGTCCCCCTCTCCTACGAGCAGTACTTC. Translating gives CASSVPLSYEQYF.

J is TRBJ2-1 and V is TRBV4-1, with a possible D match to TRBD1 (6 bases). The CDR3 spans 15 residues. Germline lookup yields CDR1 MGHRA and CDR2 YSYEKL. Trimming took 0 bases from V and 3 from J, leaving 9 bases between them. The chain's CDR3 is CASSQEGQIYNEQFF. The CDR3 bases are TGCGCCAGCAGCCAAGAAGGACAGATCTACAATGAGCAGTTCTTC.

The chain is built from TRBV12-3 or TRBV12-4 and TRBJ2-3; a possible D gene is TRBD2 (7 bases). The V gene lost 3 bases and the J gene lost 4 bases, with 14 bases spanning the gap. The CDR3 has 15 residues. CDR3 DNA sequence: TGTGCCAGCAGTTTGGGCGGGGGCGGCCCAGATACGCAGTATTTT. Encoded protein: CASSLGGGGPDTQYF.

This clonotype was found a few times. J is TRBJ1-2 and V is TRBV7-9; perhaps TRBD1 as D (6 bases). V lost 2 bases, J lost 4 bases, and 23 bases lay in between. Germline loops: CDR1 SEHNR, CDR2 FQNEAQ (reference sequence). This CDR3 is built from 18 residues. The CDR3 protein is CASSLSNTRQDASYGYTF. For the CDR3, the DNA is TGTGCCAGCAGCTTATCCAATACCCGACAGGATGCTAGCTATGGCTACACCTTC. The complete variable domain, with remaining parts taken from reference TRBV7-9 and TRBJ1-2, reads DTGVSQNPRHKITKRGQNVTFRCDPISEHNRLYWYRQTLGQGPEFLTYFQNEAQLEKSRLLSDRFSAERPKGSFSTLEIQRTEQGDSAMYLCASSLSNTRQDASYGYTFGSGTRLTVV.

The V gene is TRBV7-2, the J gene TRBJ2-3, with D perhaps TRBD1 or TRBD2 (6 bases each). Per germline, CDR1 SGHTA and CDR2 FQGNSA. V lost 2 bases and J 4 bases, leaving 16 bases between the germline ends. The CDR3 extends over 16 amino acids. The CDR3: CASSLQGRLTADTQYF. CDR3 DNA: TGTGCCAGCAGCTTACAGGGGAGGCTCACTGCAGATACGCAGTATTTT.

This chain joins TRBV28 and TRBJ2-6, with D uncertain. CDR1 is MDHEN and CDR2 is SYDVKM in the germline V gene. Trimming pared 4 bases from V and 4 bases from J, leaving 8 bases between. CDR3 size: 14 residues. CDR3: CASSSIGGANVLTF. The CDR3 nucleotides are TGTGCCAGCAGTTCCATAGGAGGGGCCAACGTCCTGACTTTC. The entire variable domain, with the rest obtained from reference TRBV28 and TRBJ2-6, is as follows: DVKVTQSSRYLVKRTGEKVFLECVQDMDHENMFWYRQDPGLGLRLIYFSYDVKMKEKGDIPEGYSVSREKKERFSLILESASTNQTSMYLCASSSIGGANVLTFGAGSRLTVL.

This chain connects TRBV6-5 to TRBJ1-1, with a weak D call TRBD1 (6 bases). Germline V gives CDR1 MNHEY, CDR2 SVGAGI. Trimming shortened V by 6 bases and J by 5 bases, and 16 bases separated the two germline ends. This CDR3 comprises 14 residues. CDR3: CASRVFTGTTEAFF. In DNA, the CDR3 is TGTGCCAGCAGGGTCTTTACAGGGACGACTGAAGCTTTCTTT.

This clonotype has more than one count but fewer than ten. The J gene is TRBJ1-2, the V gene TRBV9; D ambiguous. The CDR3 loop spans 15 amino acids. Trimming shortened V by 0 bases and J by 7 bases, and 16 bases separated the two germline ends. Germline V gives CDR1 SGDLS, CDR2 YYNGEE. The CDR3 spells CASSVATAALGGYTF. CDR3 coding DNA: TGTGCCAGCAGCGTAGCGACCGCCGCCTTGGGTGGCTACACCTTC.

A remark on this clonotype: The junction shows a germline mismatch at one end, possibly a read error. V gene TRBV20-1 combines with J gene TRBJ2-5, with D unclear. In germline, CDR1 is DFQATT, CDR2 SNEGSKA (reference sequence). This CDR3 is 13 amino acids long. Here the CDR3 DNA reads TGCAGTGCCAGAGAGGTCTATGAGGAGACCCAGTACTTC. Its translation: CSAREVYEETQYF.

The table lists this clonotype with a few counts. This chain joins TRBV14 and TRBJ2-2, with D possibly TRBD1 on 5 matching bases. Germline CDR1 is SGHDN and CDR2 is FVKESK. Trimming removed 2 bases from V and 4 bases from J, with 8 bases in between. CDR3 length: 14 amino acids. CDR3 DNA sequence: TGTGCCAGCAGCCAAATAAGGGGCACCGGGGAGCTGTTTTTT. This encodes CASSQIRGTGELFF.

This clonotype has only a few counts. The rearrangement uses TRBV7-2 and TRBJ2-1; TRBD2 is a possible D gene (6 bases). CDR1 is SGHTA, CDR2 FQGNSA, per germline. CDR3 length equals 16 residues. V lost 1 base and J 8 bases, leaving 18 bases between the germline ends. The CDR3: CASSLEGALAIDEQFF. CDR3 in DNA: TGTGCCAGCAGCTTAGAAGGGGCACTAGCAATCGATGAGCAGTTCTTC.

This chain links TRBV7-9 with TRBJ2-3, with a possible D match to TRBD2 (5 bases). This CDR3 region has 15 residues. Per germline, CDR1 SEHNR and CDR2 FQNEAQ (reference sequence). With 5 bases removed from V and 1 base from J, the gap between germline ends came to 13 bases. The CDR3: CASSNRADGTDTQYF. The CDR3 coding sequence is TGTGCCAGCAGCAACCGAGCGGACGGCACAGATACGCAGTATTTT.

The rearrangement joins TRBV15 to TRBJ1-1; no definite D call. Looked up from germline, CDR1 is LNHNV and CDR2 is YYDKDF (reference sequence). This CDR3 comprises 14 residues. V was pared by 5 bases and J by 0 bases, with 10 bases between. For the CDR3, the DNA is TGTGCCACCAGCCAAGGACGTTTGAACACTGAAGCTTTCTTT. Amino acids: CATSQGRLNTEAFF.

CDR3 amino acids: CSVHSEPGYTF. In nucleotides, the CDR3 is TGCAGCGTTCATTCCGAGCCTGGCTACACCTTC. The chain employs TRBV29-1 and TRBJ1-2; D is unclear. CDR3 length: 11 residues. The germline V and J ends were trimmed by 5 bases and 7 bases, with 11 bases remaining between them. Germline lookup yields CDR1 SQVTM and CDR2 ANQGSEA.

This clonotype has a count of ten or more. This sequence may be a read error, since a much larger clone differs from it by one base. The J gene is TRBJ1-6, the V gene TRBV20-1, with 8 bases fitting TRBD1. This CDR3 has 14 residues. V was clipped by 3 bases and J by 10 bases; unmatched bases: 8. Germline V gives CDR1 DFQATT, CDR2 SNEGSKA (reference sequence). CDR3 coding DNA: TGCAGTGCTAGGACAGGGGACGTGGGGTCACCCCTCCACTTT. Protein: CSARTGDVGSPLHF.

The rearrangement joins TRBV3-1 to TRBJ2-5; D uncertain. CDR1 and CDR2 (germline): LGHDT, YNNKEL (reference sequence). The V and J ends lost 3 bases and 4 bases respectively, with 9 bases between them. CDR3 length: 13 residues. CDR3 protein: CASSQPTIETQYF. The CDR3 coding sequence is TGTGCCAGCAGCCAGCCCACCATAGAGACCCAGTACTTC.

V usage is TRBV29-1 and J usage is TRBJ2-1; TRBD2 aligns across 8 bases. Germline CDR1 SQVTM, CDR2 ANQGSEA. The trim removed 2 bases at V and 8 bases at J, leaving 11 bases unmatched. The CDR3 spans 15 residues. CDR3 loop: CSVEYGRGAADEQFF. CDR3 DNA: TGCAGCGTTGAATACGGGCGGGGGGCGGCAGATGAGCAGTTCTTC.

This clonotype was counted between two and nine times. This chain joins TRBV29-1 and TRBJ2-3; unclear D gene. The CDR3 is 16 residues long. Germline CDR1 reads SQVTM; CDR2 reads ANQGSEA. V lost 7 bases to trimming and J lost 5 bases, with 25 bases between them. The chain's CDR3 is CSACQSRLFGQDTQYF. The CDR3 nucleotides read TGCAGCGCATGCCAAAGCCGACTTTTCGGGCAAGATACGCAGTATTTT.

This clonotype was picked up a small number of times. The chain links TRBV4-3 to TRBJ1-2; D perhaps matches TRBD1 (5 bases). Germline V CDR1 and CDR2: LGHNA, YSLEER. Between the trimmed V and J ends, which lost 0 bases and 8 bases, there was a span of 13 bases. CDR3 length equals 14 residues. CDR3 protein: CASSQDAGTGGYTF. DNA of the CDR3: TGCGCCAGCAGCCAAGATGCGGGCACAGGAGGCTACACCTTC.

The count of this clonotype is one. This chain joins TRBV2 and TRBJ2-3; possible D gene TRBD2, 5 bases. Trimming cost V 4 bases and J 4 bases, with 9 bases left between them. The CDR3 spans 13 residues. Germline V lookup: CDR1 SNHLY, CDR2 FYNNEI. CDR3 amino acids: CASSVRRPDTQYF. The CDR3 DNA follows: TGTGCCAGCAGTGTACGGAGGCCAGATACGCAGTATTTT.

This clonotype turned up a few times. The chain carries TRBV6-6 and TRBJ1-4, with D possibly TRBD1 on 6 matching bases. Germline CDR1 reads MNHNY; CDR2 reads SVGAGI (reference sequence). The length of the CDR3 is 15 residues. V dropped 2 bases and J dropped 6 bases, with 13 bases sitting between them. CDR3 sequence: CASSYVRRQDEKLFF. CDR3 DNA sequence: TGTGCCAGCAGTTACGTCCGCCGACAGGATGAAAAACTGTTTTTT.

This sequence joins TRBV7-9 and TRBJ2-1; unclear D gene. Per germline, CDR1 SEHNR and CDR2 FQNEAQ (reference sequence). The CDR3 covers 13 residues. V lost 9 bases and J lost 6, with 15 bases in between. CDR3 sequence reads: CASSNTSPNEQFF. The DNA for the CDR3 is TGTGCCAGTAGCAATACGAGCCCCAATGAGCAGTTCTTC.

This rearrangement joins TRBV12-3 or TRBV12-4 to TRBJ2-1; 11 bases fit TRBD2. The CDR3 spans 18 residues. J was trimmed by 7 bases and V by 8 bases; bases with no gene match: 19. CDR3 in amino acids: CASPPGTSGDRTRNEQFF. CDR3 DNA: TGTGCCAGCCCCCCCGGGACTAGCGGTGATCGGACGCGGAATGAGCAGTTCTTC.

The chain joins TRBV4-1 to TRBJ2-7; D could derive from TRBD1 or TRBD2 (5 bases each). The DNA end favors TRBJ2-5, so the J call may be wrong. The CDR3 is made up of 15 amino acids. Germline assignment: CDR1 MGHRA and CDR2 YSYEKL. CDR3 sequence: CASSSRAPGPETQYF. CDR3 nucleotides: TGCGCCAGCAGCTCTCGGGCCCCGGGACCGGAGACCCAGTACTTC.